The 5 T cell receptor beta chains presented below share a single source sample, sequenced in a study of shared clonotypes between healthy human individuals. Assay used: immunoSEQ multiplex PCR; TCRdb lists only in-frame clones, some missing. The table includes over 2 million clones, approximately 90% detected once. The sequenced sample consisted of naive CD4+ T cells from PBMCs. Subset reported: CD45RA+ positively selected. All receptors derive from a man in his late teens or twenties in good health. Some clones in this sample may be carry-over from other donors' samples.

The rearrangement joins TRBV7-9 to TRBJ2-6; D remains unclear. Trimming took 5 bases from V and 3 from J, leaving 11 bases between them. Germline CDR1 reads SEHNR; CDR2 reads FQNEAQ (reference sequence). The CDR3 is made up of 15 amino acids. For the CDR3, the DNA is TGTGCCAGCAGCGCCCCTGGGTTTGGGGCCAACGTCCTGACTTTC. This gives the protein CASSAPGFGANVLTF.

This clone has just a few counts. V usage is TRBV28 and J usage is TRBJ2-7; D might be TRBD1 (5 bases). The germline CDR1 and CDR2 sequences are MDHEN and SYDVKM. Trimming pared 5 bases from V and 6 bases from J, leaving 11 bases between. The CDR3 extends over 12 amino acids. In nucleotides, the CDR3 is TGTGCCAGCAGTCCCTTGGGGCGCGAGCAGTACTTC. Translation: CASSPLGREQYF.

This chain links TRBV29-1 with TRBJ2-5; maybe TRBD1 (6 bases). Germline CDR1 reads SQVTM; CDR2 reads ANQGSEA. Deletions cut 4 bases from V and 4 bases from J, with 10 bases between. The CDR3 has 12 residues. CDR3 protein: CSVASGAETQYF. CDR3 DNA: TGCAGCGTTGCGTCAGGGGCAGAGACCCAGTACTTC.

With respect to this clone: The sample carries other DNA sequences with the same CDR3. This rearrangement joins TRBV18 to TRBJ2-3, with 8 bases aligning to TRBD1. J lost 1 base, V lost 0 bases, and 3 bases had no gene match. CDR1 and CDR2 from the germline V gene are KGHSH and LQKENI. CDR3 length: 16 residues. CDR3 sequence: CASSPPAGGGTDTQYF. The CDR3 DNA reads TGTGCCAGCTCACCACCTGCAGGGGGCGGCACAGATACGCAGTATTTT. Based on the CDR3 plus reference TRBV18 and TRBJ2-3, the full variable domain is NAGVMQNPRHLVRRRGQEARLRCSPMKGHSHVYWYRQLPEEGLKFMVYLQKENIIDESGMPKERFSAEFPKEGPSILRIQQVVRGDSAAYFCASSPPAGGGTDTQYFGPGTRLTVL.

The rearrangement links TRBV6-1 to TRBJ1-2; D call uncertain. Trimming stripped 4 bases from V and 3 bases from J, with 18 bases between. The CDR3 loop spans 16 amino acids. The V gene's germline CDR1 is MNHNS and CDR2 SASEGT. CDR3 residues: CASSAHGRNWDYGYTF. The CDR3 DNA reads TGTGCCAGCAGTGCCCACGGACGAAACTGGGACTATGGCTACACCTTC.